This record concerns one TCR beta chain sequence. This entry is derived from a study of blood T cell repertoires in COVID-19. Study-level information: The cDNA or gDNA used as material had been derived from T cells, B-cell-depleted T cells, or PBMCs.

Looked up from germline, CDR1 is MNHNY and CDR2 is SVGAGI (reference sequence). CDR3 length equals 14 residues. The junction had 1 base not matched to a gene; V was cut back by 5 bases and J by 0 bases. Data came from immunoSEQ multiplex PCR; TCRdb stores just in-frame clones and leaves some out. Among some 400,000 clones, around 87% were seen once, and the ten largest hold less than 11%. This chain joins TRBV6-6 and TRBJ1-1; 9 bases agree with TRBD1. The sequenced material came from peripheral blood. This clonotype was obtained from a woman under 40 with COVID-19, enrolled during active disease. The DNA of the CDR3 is TGTGCCAGCAGTGGGACAGGGATGAACACTGAAGCTTTCTTT. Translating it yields CASSGTGMNTEAFF.